This entry concerns a single T cell receptor (beta chain). Its antigen is unknown. Donors were ostensibly healthy at sampling, although undocumented immune exposures were probable. The PCR made use of 60 Vbeta and 13 Jbeta primers. Using immunoSEQ multiplex PCR, the repertoire was profiled, and TCRdb retains in-frame clones only, with some absent. The sample has 150,000 to 200,000 clones, 84% seen once; the top ten hold roughly 2.8%. This record belongs to a study of cytomegalovirus exposure and HLA in healthy donors. Study-wide results and limits: The study carried out a later analysis of TCR beta sequences. It associated some 18,000 of them with specific HLA alleles at a false discovery rate of 0.05. According to the study, around 150 TCR beta chains were cytomegalovirus-associated.

The CDR3 loop spans 11 amino acids. V lost 7 bases, J lost 4 bases, and 8 bases lay in between. Germline CDR1 reads MNHNS; CDR2 reads SASEGT. The receptor was isolated from a woman in her forties or fifties in good health and CMV-seropositive. Sequenced material: PBMCs. The J gene is TRBJ2-7, the V gene TRBV6-1; no reliable D call. The CDR3 DNA is TGTGCCAGCACACATCTTTACGAGCAGTACTTC. Amino acid sequence: CASTHLYEQYF.